This is a list of T cell receptor beta chains from one sample in a study of cytomegalovirus exposure and HLA in healthy donors. Here immunoSEQ multiplex PCR was the method, and the copy in TCRdb shows in-frame clones only, minus some. The top ten hold around 0.3% of the sample, which has around 200,000 clones, 86% seen once. The sample taken for sequencing was PBMCs. The receptor source for this set is a woman aged 30 to 39 in good health and CMV-seronegative. CDR3s include the opening cysteine and the closing phenylalanine or tryptophan. D genes are given only for firm matches. Where a row states a size, it is once, few, many or the class of an expanded clone; other rows omit it.

D gene,V gene,J gene,clone size,CDR3 DNA,CDR3 protein
TRBD2,TRBV11-2,TRBJ2-7,NA,TGTGCCAGCAGCTTAGGCGGGAGGGCCTTCGAGCAGTACTTC,CASSLGGRAFEQYF
NA,TRBV18,TRBJ1-4,few,TGTGCCAGCTCACCACCAAGTCTACAGGCTGGTGAAAAACTGTTTTTT,CASSPPSLQAGEKLFF
NA,TRBV11-2,TRBJ2-7,NA,TGTGCCAGCAGCTACCTTGAAGGGGCAGGGGAGCAGTACTTC,CASSYLEGAGEQYF
TRBD1,TRBV7-9,TRBJ1-2,NA,TGTGCCAGCAGCTACGACCGGACAGGGGACGGGGGCTACACCTTC,CASSYDRTGDGGYTF
NA,TRBV15,TRBJ2-7,NA,TGTGCCACCAGTCGAGACAGGTCCCGCGAGCAGTACTTC,CATSRDRSREQYF
NA,TRBV6-5,TRBJ2-7,NA,TGTGCCAGCAGTTACTCTAGCGTACCACTCTCCTACGAGCAGTACTTC,CASSYSSVPLSYEQYF
TRBD2,TRBV19,TRBJ2-3,NA,TGTGCCAGTAGTATGGTCCTAGCGGGGCGCACAGATACGCAGTATTTT,CASSMVLAGRTDTQYF
TRBD1,TRBV5-6,TRBJ2-2,NA,TGTGCCAGCAGCTTCTGGACAGGGATCACCGGGGAGCTGTTTTTT,CASSFWTGITGELFF
NA,TRBV27,TRBJ2-1,NA,TGTGCCAGCAGTGGGCTAGCTGATTACAATGAGCAGTTCTTC,CASSGLADYNEQFF
TRBD1,TRBV28,TRBJ1-1,NA,TGTGCCAGCAAAGCCCCCGGGACAGGGAGTTTCCTGACTGAAGCTTTCTTT,CASKAPGTGSFLTEAFF
NA,TRBV5-1,TRBJ2-7,NA,TGCGCCAGCAGCTTGGCCGGGGGATTAACCTACGGGCAGTACTTC,CASSLAGGLTYGQYF
NA,TRBV10-3,TRBJ1-5,NA,TGTGCCATCAGTGAGTCCCCTTCGGGACAGCCCCAGCATTTT,CAISESPSGQPQHF
NA,TRBV19,TRBJ2-7,few,TGTGCCAGTAGTGCATCCCCTCAGTTAAACGAGCAGTACTTC,CASSASPQLNEQYF
NA,TRBV5-1,TRBJ2-1,once,TGCGCCAGCAGCGCTGGGGGCCGCTCCTACAATGAGCAGTTCTTC,CASSAGGRSYNEQFF
TRBD2,TRBV6-1,TRBJ2-5,NA,TGTGCCAGCACCCTGGAGCGGGGCTACCAAGAGACCCAGTACTTC,CASTLERGYQETQYF
TRBD1,TRBV5-6,TRBJ2-3,few,TGTGCCAGCAGCTGGCCGACAGGGTCAGATACGCAGTATTTT,CASSWPTGSDTQYF
TRBD1,TRBV27,TRBJ2-2,NA,TGTGCCAGCAGTACAGGGGGCCCCGGGGAGCTGTTTTTT,CASSTGGPGELFF
NA,TRBV6-1,TRBJ1-4,NA,TGTGCCAGCGTCCGGGGGGGCGACGAAAAACTGTTTTTT,CASVRGGDEKLFF
NA,TRBV6-1,TRBJ1-2,NA,TGTGCCAGCAGTGAGGGCCTTGGGTATGGCTACACCTTC,CASSEGLGYGYTF
TRBD1,TRBV7-8,TRBJ1-4,NA,TGTGCCAGCAGCTTAGACAGGGGCGTTGGTGAAAAACTGTTTTTT,CASSLDRGVGEKLFF